This T cell receptor beta chain emerged from a study of T cells in localized non-small cell lung cancer. To note about this clone: Its specificity is unknown.

This table comes from immunoSEQ multiplex PCR, and its TCRdb copy is limited to in-frame clones, with some not included. The sample has 40,000 to 55,000 clones; about four fifths are singletons. CDR1 and CDR2 from the germline V gene are LGHNA and YNFKEQ. CDR3 length equals 15 residues. V was clipped by 0 bases and J by 4 bases; unmatched bases: 5. Findings and caveats of the study: T cell clonality was highest in uninvolved adjacent lung, above tumor. There were a median roughly 60 of the top 100 tumor clones appearing in adjacent lung. An association was observed between higher blood T cell density and longer overall survival.

The source is a man between 40 and 75 years old with stage III lung adenocarcinoma. Sequences were derived from peripheral blood mononuclear cells, sampled before any cancer treatment. The V and J genes are TRBV4-2 and TRBJ2-7, with 8 bases fitting TRBD1. The CDR3, as DNA: TGTGCCAGCAGCCAAGAGGGACAGGCGTTGTACGAGCAGTACTTC. This gives the protein CASSQEGQALYEQYF.